This T cell receptor beta chain was captured by sequencing in a study of blood T cell repertoires in COVID-19. Method: immunoSEQ multiplex PCR; TCRdb's copy keeps in-frame clones and lacks some. This table has approximately 140,000 clones, around 82% appearing once. Unmatched junction bases numbered 6, after V lost 5 bases and J lost 0 bases. CDR1 is PRHDT, CDR2 FYEKMQ, per germline (reference sequence). The CDR3 totals 18 residues. Source material: peripheral blood. The chain couples TRBV13 to TRBJ2-4, with 14 bases identical to TRBD2. This sequence was found in a human donor with acute or convalescent COVID-19. The donor label of this sample is uncertain. CDR3 amino acids: CASSPGTSGRVAKNIQYF. In nucleotides, the CDR3 is TGTGCCAGCAGCCCCGGGACTAGCGGGAGAGTAGCCAAAAACATTCAGTACTTC.